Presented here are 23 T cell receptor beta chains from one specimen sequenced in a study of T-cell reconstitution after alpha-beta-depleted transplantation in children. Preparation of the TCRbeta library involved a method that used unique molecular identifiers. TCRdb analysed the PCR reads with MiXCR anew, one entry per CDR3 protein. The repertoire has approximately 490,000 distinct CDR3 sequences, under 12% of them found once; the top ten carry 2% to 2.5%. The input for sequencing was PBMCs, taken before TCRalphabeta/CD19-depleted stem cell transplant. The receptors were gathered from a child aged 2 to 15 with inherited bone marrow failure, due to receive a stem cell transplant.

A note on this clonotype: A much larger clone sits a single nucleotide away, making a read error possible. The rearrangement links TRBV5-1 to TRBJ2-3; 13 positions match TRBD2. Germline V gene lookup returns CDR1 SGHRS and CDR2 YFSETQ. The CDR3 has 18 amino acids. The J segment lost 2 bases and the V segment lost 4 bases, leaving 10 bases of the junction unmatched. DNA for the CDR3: TGCGCCAGCAGCCCCGGACTAGCGGGAGATCCGGCCACAGATACGCAGTATTTT. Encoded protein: CASSPGLAGDPATDTQYF. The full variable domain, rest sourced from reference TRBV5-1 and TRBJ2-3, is KAGVTQTPRYLIKTRGQQVTLSCSPISGHRSVSWYQQTPGQGLQFLFEYFSETQRNKGNFPGRFSGRQFSNSRSEMNVSTLELGDSALYLCASSPGLAGDPATDTQYFGPGTRLTVL.

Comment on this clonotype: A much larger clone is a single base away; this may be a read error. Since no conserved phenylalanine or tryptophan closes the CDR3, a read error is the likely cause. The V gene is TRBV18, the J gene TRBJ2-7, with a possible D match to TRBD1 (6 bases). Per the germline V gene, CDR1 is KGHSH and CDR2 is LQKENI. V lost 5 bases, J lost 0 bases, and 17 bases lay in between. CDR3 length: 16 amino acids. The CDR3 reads CASSEGAGTLSYEQYL. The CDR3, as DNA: TGTGCCAGCTCAGAGGGAGCCGGGACACTCTCCTACGAGCAGTACCTC.

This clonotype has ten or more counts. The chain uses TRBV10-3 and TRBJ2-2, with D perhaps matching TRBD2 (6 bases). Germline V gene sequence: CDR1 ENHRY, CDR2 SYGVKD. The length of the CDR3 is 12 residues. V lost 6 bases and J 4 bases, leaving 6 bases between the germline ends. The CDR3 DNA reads TGTGCCATCAGGGGGGGCACCGGGGAGCTGTTTTTT. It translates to CAIRGGTGELFF.

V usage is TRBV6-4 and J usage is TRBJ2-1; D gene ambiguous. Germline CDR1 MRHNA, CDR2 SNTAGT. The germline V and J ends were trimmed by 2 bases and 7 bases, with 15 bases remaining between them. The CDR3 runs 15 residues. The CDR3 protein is CASSDHLMTKNEQFF. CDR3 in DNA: TGTGCCAGCAGTGACCACTTAATGACCAAAAATGAGCAGTTCTTC.

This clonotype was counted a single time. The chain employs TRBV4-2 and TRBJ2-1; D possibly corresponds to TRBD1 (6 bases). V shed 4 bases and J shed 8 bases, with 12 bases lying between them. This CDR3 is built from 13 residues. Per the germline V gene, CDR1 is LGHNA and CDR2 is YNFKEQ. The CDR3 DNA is TGTGCCAGCAGCCGGGGGCTAGCCGATGAGCAGTTCTTC. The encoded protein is CASSRGLADEQFF.

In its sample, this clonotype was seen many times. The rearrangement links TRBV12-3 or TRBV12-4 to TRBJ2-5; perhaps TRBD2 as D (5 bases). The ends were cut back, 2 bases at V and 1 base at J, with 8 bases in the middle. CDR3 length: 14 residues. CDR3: CASSLRGFQETQYF. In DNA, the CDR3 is TGTGCCAGCAGTTTACGAGGGTTCCAAGAGACCCAGTACTTC.

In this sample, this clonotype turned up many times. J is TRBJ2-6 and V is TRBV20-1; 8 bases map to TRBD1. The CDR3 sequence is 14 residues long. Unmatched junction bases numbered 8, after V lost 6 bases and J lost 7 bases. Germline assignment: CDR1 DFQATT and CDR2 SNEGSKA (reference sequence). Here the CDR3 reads CSAPGGHGANVLTF. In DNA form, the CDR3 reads TGCAGTGCCCCAGGGGGCCATGGTGCCAACGTCCTGACTTTC.

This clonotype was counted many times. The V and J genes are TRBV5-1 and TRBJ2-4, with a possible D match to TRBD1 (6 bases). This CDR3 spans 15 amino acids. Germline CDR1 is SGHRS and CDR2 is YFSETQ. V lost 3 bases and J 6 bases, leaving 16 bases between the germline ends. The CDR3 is CASSYPTGSGNIQYF. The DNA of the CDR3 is TGCGCCAGCAGCTACCCTACAGGGTCTGGAAACATTCAGTACTTC. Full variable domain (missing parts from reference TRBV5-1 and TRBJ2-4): KAGVTQTPRYLIKTRGQQVTLSCSPISGHRSVSWYQQTPGQGLQFLFEYFSETQRNKGNFPGRFSGRQFSNSRSEMNVSTLELGDSALYLCASSYPTGSGNIQYFGAGTRLSVL.

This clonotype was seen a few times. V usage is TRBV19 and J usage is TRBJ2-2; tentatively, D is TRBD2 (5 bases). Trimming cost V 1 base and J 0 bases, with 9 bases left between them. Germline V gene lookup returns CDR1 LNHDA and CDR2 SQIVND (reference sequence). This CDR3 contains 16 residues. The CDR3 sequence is CASSIALAPNTGELFF. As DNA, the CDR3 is TGTGCCAGTAGTATAGCTCTAGCTCCGAACACCGGGGAGCTGTTTTTT.

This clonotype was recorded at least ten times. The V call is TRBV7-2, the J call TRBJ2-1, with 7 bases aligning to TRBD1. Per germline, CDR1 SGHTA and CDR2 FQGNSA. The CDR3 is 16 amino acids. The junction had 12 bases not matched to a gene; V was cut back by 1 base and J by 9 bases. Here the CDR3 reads CASSLVGGSVSTEQFF. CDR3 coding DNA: TGTGCCAGCAGCTTAGTAGGGGGCAGTGTTAGCACTGAGCAGTTCTTC.

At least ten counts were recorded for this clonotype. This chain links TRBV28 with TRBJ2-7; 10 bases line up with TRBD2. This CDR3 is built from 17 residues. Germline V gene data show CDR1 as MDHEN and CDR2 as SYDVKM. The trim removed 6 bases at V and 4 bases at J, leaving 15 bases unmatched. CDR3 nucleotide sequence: TGTGCCAGCAGCGAACCGACCGGGACTAGCGCGACTTACGAGCAGTACTTC. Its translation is CASSEPTGTSATYEQYF.

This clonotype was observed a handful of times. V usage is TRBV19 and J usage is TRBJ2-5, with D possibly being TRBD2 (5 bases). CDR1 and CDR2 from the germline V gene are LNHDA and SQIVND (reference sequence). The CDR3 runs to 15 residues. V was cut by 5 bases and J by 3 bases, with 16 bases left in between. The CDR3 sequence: CASSPRGLRKETQYF. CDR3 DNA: TGTGCCAGTAGTCCCCGAGGGCTAAGGAAAGAGACCCAGTACTTC.

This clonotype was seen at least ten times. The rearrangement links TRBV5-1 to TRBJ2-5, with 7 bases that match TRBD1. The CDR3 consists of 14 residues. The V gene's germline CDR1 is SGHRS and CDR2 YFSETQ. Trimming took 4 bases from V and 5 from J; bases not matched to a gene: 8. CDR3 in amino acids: CASSLGQASETQYF. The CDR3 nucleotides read TGCGCCAGCAGCCTAGGACAGGCCAGTGAGACCCAGTACTTC.

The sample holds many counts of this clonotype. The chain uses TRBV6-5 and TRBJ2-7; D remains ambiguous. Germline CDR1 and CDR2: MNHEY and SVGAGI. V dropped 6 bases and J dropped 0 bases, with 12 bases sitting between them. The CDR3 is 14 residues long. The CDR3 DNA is TGTGCCAGCAGGGCTAGGGCTACCTCCTACGAGCAGTACTTC. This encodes CASRARATSYEQYF.

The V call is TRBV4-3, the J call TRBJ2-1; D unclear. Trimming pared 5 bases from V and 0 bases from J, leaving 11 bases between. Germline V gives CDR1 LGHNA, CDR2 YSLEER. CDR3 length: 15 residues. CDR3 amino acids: CASSSSRSSYNEQFF. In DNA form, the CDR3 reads TGCGCCAGCAGCAGTAGCCGGAGCTCCTACAATGAGCAGTTCTTC.

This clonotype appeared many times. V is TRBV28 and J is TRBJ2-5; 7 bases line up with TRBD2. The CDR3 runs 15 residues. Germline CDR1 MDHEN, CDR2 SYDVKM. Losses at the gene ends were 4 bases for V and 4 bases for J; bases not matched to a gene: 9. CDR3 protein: CASSSLAGAGETQYF. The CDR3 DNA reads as TGTGCCAGCAGTTCCCTCGCGGGAGCGGGAGAGACCCAGTACTTC.

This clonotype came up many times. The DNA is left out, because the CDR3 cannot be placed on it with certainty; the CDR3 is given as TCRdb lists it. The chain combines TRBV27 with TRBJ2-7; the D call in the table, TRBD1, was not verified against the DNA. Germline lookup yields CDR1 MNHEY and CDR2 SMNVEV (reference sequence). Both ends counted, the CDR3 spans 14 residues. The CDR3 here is CASSSSDRYYEQYF.

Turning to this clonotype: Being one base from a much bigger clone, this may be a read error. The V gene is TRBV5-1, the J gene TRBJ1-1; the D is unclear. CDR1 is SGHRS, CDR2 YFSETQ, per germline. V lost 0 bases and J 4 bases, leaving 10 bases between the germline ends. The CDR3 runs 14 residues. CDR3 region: CASSLVDGFTEAFF. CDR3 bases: TGCGCCAGCAGCTTGGTGGACGGTTTCACTGAAGCTTTCTTT.

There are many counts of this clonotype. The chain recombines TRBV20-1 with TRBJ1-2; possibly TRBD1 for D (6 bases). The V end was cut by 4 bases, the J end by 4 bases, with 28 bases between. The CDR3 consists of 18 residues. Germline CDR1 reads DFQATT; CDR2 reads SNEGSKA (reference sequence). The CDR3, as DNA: TGCAGTGCTAACCAAGGGGGTCTCCCGGCCCTCTTAATCTATGGCTACACCTTC. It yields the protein CSANQGGLPALLIYGYTF.

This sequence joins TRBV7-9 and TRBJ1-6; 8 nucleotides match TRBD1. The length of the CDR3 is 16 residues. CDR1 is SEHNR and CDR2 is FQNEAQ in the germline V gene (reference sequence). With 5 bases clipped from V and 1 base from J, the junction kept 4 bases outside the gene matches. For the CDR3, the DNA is TGTGCCAGCAGCCGCACAGGGGGGTCCTATAATTCACCCCTCCACTTT. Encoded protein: CASSRTGGSYNSPLHF.

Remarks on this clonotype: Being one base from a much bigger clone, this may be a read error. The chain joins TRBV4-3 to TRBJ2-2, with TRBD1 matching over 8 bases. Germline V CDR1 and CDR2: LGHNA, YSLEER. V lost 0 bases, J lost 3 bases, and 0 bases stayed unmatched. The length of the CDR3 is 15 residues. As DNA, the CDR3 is TGCGCCAGCAGCCAAGACAGGGGGCACACCGGGGAGCTGTTTTTT. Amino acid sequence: CASSQDRGHTGELFF.

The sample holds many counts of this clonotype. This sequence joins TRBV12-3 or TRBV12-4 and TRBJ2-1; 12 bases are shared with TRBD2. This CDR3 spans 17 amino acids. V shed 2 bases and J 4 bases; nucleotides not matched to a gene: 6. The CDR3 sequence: CASSLTTGLAGYNEQFF. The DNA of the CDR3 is TGTGCCAGCAGTTTAACTACAGGACTAGCGGGGTACAATGAGCAGTTCTTC.

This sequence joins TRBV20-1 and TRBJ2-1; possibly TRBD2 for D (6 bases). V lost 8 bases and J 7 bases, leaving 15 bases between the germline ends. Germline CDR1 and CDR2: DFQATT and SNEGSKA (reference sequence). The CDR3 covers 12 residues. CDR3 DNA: TGCAGTTCCATGGGACTCCAGAATGAGCAGTTCTTC. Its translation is CSSMGLQNEQFF.